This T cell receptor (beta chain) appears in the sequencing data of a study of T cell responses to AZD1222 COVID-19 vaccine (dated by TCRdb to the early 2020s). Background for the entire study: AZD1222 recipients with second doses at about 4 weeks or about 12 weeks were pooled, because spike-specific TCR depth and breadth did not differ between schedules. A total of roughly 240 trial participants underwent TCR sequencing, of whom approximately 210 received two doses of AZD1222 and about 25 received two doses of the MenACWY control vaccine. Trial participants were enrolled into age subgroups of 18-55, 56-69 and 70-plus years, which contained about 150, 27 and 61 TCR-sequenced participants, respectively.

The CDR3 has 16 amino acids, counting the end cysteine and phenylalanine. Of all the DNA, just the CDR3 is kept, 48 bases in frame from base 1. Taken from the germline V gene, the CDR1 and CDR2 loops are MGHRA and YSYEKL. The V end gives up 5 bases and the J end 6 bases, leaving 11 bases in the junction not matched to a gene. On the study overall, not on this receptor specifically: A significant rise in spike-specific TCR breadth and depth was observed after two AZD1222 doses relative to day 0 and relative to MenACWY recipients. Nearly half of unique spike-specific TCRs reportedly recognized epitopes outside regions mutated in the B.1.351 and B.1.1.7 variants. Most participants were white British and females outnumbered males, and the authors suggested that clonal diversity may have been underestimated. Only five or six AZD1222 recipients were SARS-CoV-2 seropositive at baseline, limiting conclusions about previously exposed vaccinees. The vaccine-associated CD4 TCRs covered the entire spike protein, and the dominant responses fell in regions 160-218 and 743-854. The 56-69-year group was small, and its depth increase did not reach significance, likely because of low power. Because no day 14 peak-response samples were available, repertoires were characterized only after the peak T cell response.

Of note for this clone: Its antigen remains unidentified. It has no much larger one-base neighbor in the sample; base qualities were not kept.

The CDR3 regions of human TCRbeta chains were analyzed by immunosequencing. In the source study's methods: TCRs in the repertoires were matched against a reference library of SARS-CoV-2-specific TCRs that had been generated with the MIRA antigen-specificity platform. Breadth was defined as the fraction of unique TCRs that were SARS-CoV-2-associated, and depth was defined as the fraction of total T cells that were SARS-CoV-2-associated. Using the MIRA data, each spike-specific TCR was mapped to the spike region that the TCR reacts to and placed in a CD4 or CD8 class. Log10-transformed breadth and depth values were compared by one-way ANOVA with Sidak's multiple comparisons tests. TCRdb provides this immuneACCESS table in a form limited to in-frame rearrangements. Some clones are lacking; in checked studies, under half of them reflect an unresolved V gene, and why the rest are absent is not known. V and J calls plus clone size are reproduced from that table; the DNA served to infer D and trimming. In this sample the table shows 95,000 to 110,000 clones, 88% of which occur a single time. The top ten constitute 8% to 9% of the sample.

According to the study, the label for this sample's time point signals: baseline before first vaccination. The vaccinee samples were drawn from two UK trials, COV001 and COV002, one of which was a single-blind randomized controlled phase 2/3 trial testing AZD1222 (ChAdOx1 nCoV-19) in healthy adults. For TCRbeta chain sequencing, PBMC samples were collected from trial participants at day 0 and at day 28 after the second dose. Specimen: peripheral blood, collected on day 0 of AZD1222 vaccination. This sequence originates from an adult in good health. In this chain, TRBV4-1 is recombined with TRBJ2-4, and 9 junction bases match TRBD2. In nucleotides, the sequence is TGCGCCAGCAGCAGGGGCGGATCAGCGGGGGGAAACATTCAGTACTTC. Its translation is CASSRGGSAGGNIQYF.